This T cell receptor beta chain was captured by sequencing in a study of human T cells and chemical hapten exposure. Study-level background: Diagnoses of alopecia areata, totalis or universalis occurred in mostly female patients.

TCRdb reprocessed the RACE reads with MiXCR, giving one entry per CDR3 protein. Here the sample spans some 180,000 distinct CDR3 sequences, about 25% being singletons. Described time point: patch test 3, about 24 weeks after DPC sensitization. The treatment: therapeutic diphenylcyclopropenone sensitization with weekly scalp DPC. This clonotype was sampled from a woman in her forties with alopecia areata. Some clones in this sample may be carry-over from other donors' samples. Specimen: whole blood, collected in connection with sensitization to the hapten diphenylcyclopropenone (DPC).

DNA of the CDR3: TGCGCCAGCAGCGCGGGTCTTGGAAACACCATATATTTT. This sequence encodes CASSAGLGNTIYF. The V and J genes are TRBV4-3 and TRBJ1-3; D remains ambiguous. The CDR3 runs to 13 residues. V shed 5 bases and J shed 3 bases, with 8 bases lying between them. The germline V gene has CDR1 LGHNA and CDR2 YSLEER.